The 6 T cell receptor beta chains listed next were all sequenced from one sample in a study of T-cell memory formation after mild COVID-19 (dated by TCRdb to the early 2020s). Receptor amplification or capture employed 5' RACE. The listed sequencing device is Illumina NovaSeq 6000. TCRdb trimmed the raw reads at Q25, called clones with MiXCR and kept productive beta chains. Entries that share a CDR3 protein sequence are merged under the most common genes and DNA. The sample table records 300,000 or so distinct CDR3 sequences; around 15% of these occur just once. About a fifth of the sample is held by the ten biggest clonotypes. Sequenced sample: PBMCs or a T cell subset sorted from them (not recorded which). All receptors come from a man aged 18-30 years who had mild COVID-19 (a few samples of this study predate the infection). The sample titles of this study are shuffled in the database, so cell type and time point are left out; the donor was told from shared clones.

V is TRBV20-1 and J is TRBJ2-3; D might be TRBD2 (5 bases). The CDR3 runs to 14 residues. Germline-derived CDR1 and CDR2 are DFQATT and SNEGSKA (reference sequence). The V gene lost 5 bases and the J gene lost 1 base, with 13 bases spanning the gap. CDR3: CSAEPGIGTDTQYF. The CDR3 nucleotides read TGCAGTGCTGAGCCGGGAATCGGCACAGATACGCAGTATTTT.

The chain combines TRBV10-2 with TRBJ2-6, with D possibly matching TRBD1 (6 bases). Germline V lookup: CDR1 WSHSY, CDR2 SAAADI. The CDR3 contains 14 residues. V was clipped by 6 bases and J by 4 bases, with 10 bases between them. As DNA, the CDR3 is TGCGCCAGCAGGGGGGCGCAAGGGGCCAACGTCCTGACTTTC. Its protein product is CASRGAQGANVLTF.

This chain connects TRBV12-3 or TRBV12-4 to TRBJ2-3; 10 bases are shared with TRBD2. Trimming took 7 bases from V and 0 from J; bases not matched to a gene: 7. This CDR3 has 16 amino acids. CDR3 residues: CASTLGTSASTDTQYF. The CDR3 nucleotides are TGTGCCAGCACCCTGGGGACTAGCGCTAGCACAGATACGCAGTATTTT.

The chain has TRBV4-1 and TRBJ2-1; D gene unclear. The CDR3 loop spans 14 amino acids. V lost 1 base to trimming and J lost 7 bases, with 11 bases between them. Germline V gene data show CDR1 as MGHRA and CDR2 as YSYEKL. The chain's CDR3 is CASSQVRSDNEQFF. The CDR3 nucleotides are TGCGCCAGCAGCCAAGTACGGAGTGATAATGAGCAGTTCTTC.

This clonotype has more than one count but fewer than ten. CDR3 region: CASSLWGTEYNEQFF. DNA of the CDR3: TGCGCCAGCAGCTTGTGGGGGACAGAGTACAATGAGCAGTTCTTC. V gene TRBV5-1 combines with J gene TRBJ2-1, with 7 bases fitting TRBD1. The CDR3 extends over 15 amino acids. Germline V gene lookup returns CDR1 SGHRS and CDR2 YFSETQ. V shed 1 base, J shed 4 bases, and the junction held 5 bases outside the gene matches.

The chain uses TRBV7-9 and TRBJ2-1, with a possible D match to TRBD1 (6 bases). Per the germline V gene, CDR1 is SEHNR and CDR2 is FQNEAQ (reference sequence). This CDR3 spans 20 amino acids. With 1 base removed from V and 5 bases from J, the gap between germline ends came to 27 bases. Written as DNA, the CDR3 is TGTGCCAGCAGCTTAGTAGGAGTCGGTATAGACAGGACCGAAGACAATGAGCAGTTCTTC. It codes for CASSLVGVGIDRTEDNEQFF.